The present T cell receptor (beta chain) was sequenced within a study of cytomegalovirus exposure and HLA in healthy donors. The PCR contained 60 Vbeta and 13 Jbeta primers. The repertoire was sequenced with immunoSEQ multiplex PCR; TCRdb's copy has only in-frame clones and lacks some. The sample contains about 160,000 clones, approximately 80% of which appear only once. J gave up 5 bases and V 3 bases, and 6 bases lay outside the gene matches. Germline V gene data show CDR1 as SGHRS and CDR2 as YFSETQ. The CDR3 extends over 15 amino acids. This clone occurred a few times. This TCR came from a woman between 25 and 40 years old in good health and CMV-seropositive. Material: PBMCs. V and J are TRBV5-1 and TRBJ1-4, with 8 bases matching TRBD1. The CDR3 DNA sequence: TGCGCCAGCAGCTGGGGGGACAGGCTAAATGAAAAACTGTTTTTT. It translates to CASSWGDRLNEKLFF.